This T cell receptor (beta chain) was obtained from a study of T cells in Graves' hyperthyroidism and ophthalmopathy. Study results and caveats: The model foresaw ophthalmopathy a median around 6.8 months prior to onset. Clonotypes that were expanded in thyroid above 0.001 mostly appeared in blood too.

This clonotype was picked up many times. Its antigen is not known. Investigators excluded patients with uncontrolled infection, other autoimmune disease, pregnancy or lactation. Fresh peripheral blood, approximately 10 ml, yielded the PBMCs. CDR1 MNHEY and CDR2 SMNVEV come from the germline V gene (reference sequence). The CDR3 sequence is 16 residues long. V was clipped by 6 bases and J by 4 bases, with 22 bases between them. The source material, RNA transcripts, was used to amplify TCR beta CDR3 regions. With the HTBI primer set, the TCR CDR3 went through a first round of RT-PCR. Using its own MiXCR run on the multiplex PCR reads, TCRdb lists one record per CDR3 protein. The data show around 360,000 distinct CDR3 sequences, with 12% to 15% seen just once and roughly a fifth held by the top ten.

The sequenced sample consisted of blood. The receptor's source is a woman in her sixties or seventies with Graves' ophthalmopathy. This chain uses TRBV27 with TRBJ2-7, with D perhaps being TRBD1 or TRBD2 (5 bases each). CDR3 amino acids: CASSQGPELTSYEQYF. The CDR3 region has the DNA TGTGCCAGCAGCCAGGGACCGGAGCTAACATCATACGAGCAGTACTTC.